This TCR beta chain was recorded in a study of T-cell reconstitution after alpha-beta-depleted transplantation in children (dated by TCRdb to about 2016). Concerning the study at large: T-cell immune reconstitution after TCRalphabeta/CD19-depleted allogeneic hematopoietic cell transplantation in children was quantitatively tracked in the study by means of TCR repertoire profiling. Overall study results and their limits: Over subsequent months, a decline in hyperexpanded clone frequencies was noted, and after one year, T-cell counts and TCRbeta diversity were mostly ascribed to newly produced T cells. Apparently early alphabetaT-cell count recovery about two months after transplant reportedly relied on only several hundred rapidly expanded clones derived from non-depleted graft cells. The high TCRbeta diversity at day 60 in some patients was ascribed to recipient T cells and intrathymic progenitors that had survived conditioning.

The CDR3 sequence holds 16 residues, the cysteine and phenylalanine included. Only the CDR3 part of the read is kept: 48 bases, read in frame from the first base. The trim is 5 bases for V and 10 bases for J, with a gap of 21 bases between the germline ends. From a lookup of the germline V gene, CDR1 and CDR2 are SGHTA and FQGNSA. Library preparation employed PCR. Sequencing was carried out with an Illumina HiSeq 2500. To normalize quantification of the TCRbeta repertoire, the TCR libraries were built with molecular barcoding that relied on unique molecular identifiers. TCRdb handled the public reads itself, with Q25 trimming in fastp and clone calling in MiXCR, and kept productive beta chains. CDR3 protein duplicates are merged, each entry listing the most common genes and DNA. Recorded for this sample are around 440,000 distinct CDR3 sequences; roughly a tenth of them occurred a single time. The leading ten clones occupy 2% to 2.5% of the sample.

Note on this clonotype: Its antigen is currently not known. No base quality information exists; no much larger clone differs at one position.

Per the publication, the treatment or condition label means: allogeneic hematopoietic cell transplantation with graft depleted of TCRalphabeta T cells and CD19 B cells. TCRalphabeta/CD19-depleted allogeneic hematopoietic cell grafts were given to the transplant recipients, all of whom were children. The V and J segments used are TRBV7-2 and TRBJ1-6; 5 matching bases give a weak D call of TRBD1. This material consisted of PBMCs, taken before TCRalphabeta/CD19-depleted stem cell transplant. The sequence derives from a child aged 2 to 10 with inherited bone marrow failure, due to receive a stem cell transplant. The CDR3 amino acid sequence is: CASSRRSQEERSPLHF. The sequenced DNA: TGTGCCAGCAGCCGCCGATCACAGGAGGAGCGCTCACCCCTCCACTTT.